This T cell receptor beta chain appears in the sequencing data of a study of PD-L1 blockade in urothelial cancer. The time point: pretreatment peripheral blood. In the case of this clone: Its antigen is as yet unknown.

PCRs were each spiked with synthetic TCR analog templates. Using immunoSEQ multiplex PCR, the repertoire was profiled, and TCRdb retains in-frame clones only, with some absent. Of around 70,000 clones listed, roughly 90% are singletons. This CDR3 spans 18 amino acids. Germline assignment: CDR1 SGHVS and CDR2 FNYEAQ. Trimming left V 4 bases short and J 0 bases short, with 19 bases between. The study's findings and limits: Larger 3-week expansion of tumor-associated blood clones was seen in durable-benefit patients. Sub-median blood TCR clonality before treatment predicted longer survival.

This specimen was PBMCs, taken around atezolizumab (anti-PD-L1) treatment. The V gene is TRBV7-6, the J gene TRBJ1-5; D possibly corresponds to TRBD1 (5 bases). The source of this sequence is a man aged 70 or older with urothelial cancer. The CDR3 here is CASSSLIPTAYSNQPQHF. The CDR3 DNA sequence: TGTGCCAGCAGCTCCCTCATACCGACAGCCTATAGCAATCAGCCCCAGCATTTT.